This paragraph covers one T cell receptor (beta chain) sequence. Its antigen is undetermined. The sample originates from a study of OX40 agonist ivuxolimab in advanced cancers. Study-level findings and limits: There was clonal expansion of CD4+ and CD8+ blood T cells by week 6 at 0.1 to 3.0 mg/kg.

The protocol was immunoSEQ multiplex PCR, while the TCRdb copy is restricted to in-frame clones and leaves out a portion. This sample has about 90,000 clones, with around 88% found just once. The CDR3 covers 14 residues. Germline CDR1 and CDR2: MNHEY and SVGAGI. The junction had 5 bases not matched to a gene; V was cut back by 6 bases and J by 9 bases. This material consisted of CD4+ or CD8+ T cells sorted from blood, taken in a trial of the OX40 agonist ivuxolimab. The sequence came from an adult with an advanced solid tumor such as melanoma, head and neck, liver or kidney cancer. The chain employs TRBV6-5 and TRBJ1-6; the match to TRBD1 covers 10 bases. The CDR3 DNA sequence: TGTGCCAGCAGAGCCGGGACAGGGGTTTCACCCCTCCACTTT. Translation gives CASRAGTGVSPLHF.